A single sample is the source of the 3 T cell receptor beta chains below, sequenced in a study of shared clonotypes between healthy human individuals. Only in-frame clones appear in the TCRdb table, and some are missing; sequencing was by immunoSEQ multiplex PCR. This table has some 1,600,000 clones, 95% to 99% appearing once. Sequenced sample: naive CD4+ T cells sorted from blood. The sample's subset: CD45RA+ positively selected. These TCRs come from a man younger than 40 in good health.

The CDR3 nucleotides read TGCGCCAGCAGTGAGTCAGCGGGCCGCTCCTACAATGAGCAGTTCTTC. Translating gives CASSESAGRSYNEQFF. This chain uses TRBV10-2 with TRBJ2-1; perhaps TRBD2 as D (6 bases). The CDR3 consists of 16 residues. Germline assignment: CDR1 WSHSY and CDR2 SAAADI. Trimming shortened V by 0 bases and J by 0 bases, and 9 bases separated the two germline ends.

The V gene is TRBV25-1, the J gene TRBJ1-2, with D uncertain. The V gene's germline CDR1 is MGHDK and CDR2 SYGVNS. This CDR3 is built from 13 residues. V lost 3 bases to trimming and J lost 6 bases, with 11 bases between them. The CDR3, as DNA: TGTGCCAGCAGTGAGATATCGGGAGATGGCTACACCTTC. Translation: CASSEISGDGYTF.

The chain couples TRBV6-5 to TRBJ2-7, with TRBD2 matching over 7 bases. Germline V gives CDR1 MNHEY, CDR2 SVGAGI. CDR3 length equals 15 residues. The trim removed 1 base at V and 2 bases at J, leaving 5 bases unmatched. The CDR3 reads CASSYYVGGTYEQYF. In DNA, the CDR3 is TGTGCCAGCAGTTACTACGTGGGAGGGACCTACGAGCAGTACTTC.